This T cell receptor (beta chain) was sequenced during a study of control samples from healthy donors and cancer patients. Here immunoSEQ multiplex PCR was the method, and the copy in TCRdb shows in-frame clones only, minus some. The table has fewer than 200,000 clones, more than 80% seen once. The TCR comes from a man under 40 in good health. Sequenced: blood.

Here the CDR3 DNA reads TGTGCCAGCAGCTATTGGACTAGCGGAACAGATACGCAGTATTTT. Amino acids: CASSYWTSGTDTQYF. This chain connects TRBV9 to TRBJ2-3; 10 bases align to TRBD2. The CDR3 totals 15 residues. V lost 4 bases and J lost 3; bases outside the gene matches: 5. CDR1 and CDR2 from the germline V gene are SGDLS and YYNGEE.